These 28 T cell receptor beta chains were all obtained from the same sample, sequenced in a study of T-cell memory formation after mild COVID-19. TCRdb fed the 5' RACE reads into MiXCR, producing one record per CDR3 protein. The sample contains roughly 350,000 distinct CDR3 sequences, 28% of which appear only once. Sequencing was carried out using PBMCs or a T cell subset sorted from them (not recorded which). These receptors all come from an adult woman who had mild COVID-19 (a few samples of this study predate the infection). Cell type and time point are not known.

The V gene is TRBV6-2 or TRBV6-3, the J gene TRBJ2-1, with D possibly TRBD2 on 6 matching bases. V lost 4 bases and J lost 8, with 24 bases in between. The CDR3 is made up of 17 amino acids. Germline values: CDR1 MNHEY, CDR2 SVGEGT. CDR3 coding DNA: TGTGCCAGCAGTTTTCTAATAGTAGCGGAGAAGGTGGATGAGCAGTTCTTC. It codes for CASSFLIVAEKVDEQFF.

This clonotype was picked up a small number of times. This sequence joins TRBV12-3 or TRBV12-4 and TRBJ1-5; no definite D call. The CDR3 has 15 residues. V shed 1 base and J shed 5 bases, with 12 bases lying between them. CDR3 DNA sequence: TGTGCCAGCAGTTTAGAACCAATCCCCGATCAGCCCCAGCATTTT. This gives the protein CASSLEPIPDQPQHF.

The chain recombines TRBV25-1 with TRBJ2-1; unclear D gene. V gave up 4 bases and J gave up 6 bases, with 10 bases separating them. Germline V gene lookup returns CDR1 MGHDK and CDR2 SYGVNS. The CDR3 extends over 13 amino acids. CDR3 protein: CASSVDAANEQFF. DNA for the CDR3: TGTGCCAGCAGTGTGGACGCAGCCAATGAGCAGTTCTTC.

This chain uses TRBV20-1 with TRBJ2-3; 7 positions match TRBD2. In germline, CDR1 is DFQATT, CDR2 SNEGSKA (reference sequence). The junction had 3 bases not matched to a gene; V was cut back by 3 bases and J by 0 bases. The CDR3 has 14 residues. CDR3 in amino acids: CSARISGSTDTQYF. CDR3 coding DNA: TGCAGTGCTAGGATTAGCGGGAGCACAGATACGCAGTATTTT.

This clonotype occurred once. V usage is TRBV5-1 and J usage is TRBJ1-5; TRBD1 matches 7 bases. Trimming removed 7 bases from V and 6 bases from J; junction bases left unmatched: 7. Germline CDR1 and CDR2: SGHRS and YFSETQ. The CDR3 consists of 13 residues. The CDR3 loop is CASRDRPGQPQHF. CDR3 bases: TGCGCCAGCCGGGACAGACCCGGTCAGCCCCAGCATTTT.

This clonotype was picked up a small number of times. The V and J genes are TRBV7-2 and TRBJ2-1; TRBD1 might be the D (5 bases). V lost 5 bases and J 5 bases, leaving 16 bases between the germline ends. Looked up from germline, CDR1 is SGHTA and CDR2 is FQGNSA. This CDR3 has 15 residues. CDR3 region: CASSLTESGNNEQFF. In DNA, the CDR3 is TGTGCCAGCAGCCTAACTGAATCAGGGAACAATGAGCAGTTCTTC. The full variable domain, its missing parts supplied by reference TRBV7-2 and TRBJ2-1, is GAGVSQSPSNKVTEKGKDVELRCDPISGHTALYWYRQSLGQGLEFLIYFQGNSAPDKSGLPSDRFSAERTGGSVSTLTIQRTQQEDSAVYLCASSLTESGNNEQFFGPGTRLTVL.

This clonotype turned up a few times. J is TRBJ2-7 and V is TRBV11-3; TRBD1 agrees at 7 bases. Per germline, CDR1 SGHNT and CDR2 YENEEA. V shed 5 bases, J shed 2 bases, and the junction held 6 bases outside the gene matches. This CDR3 spans 14 amino acids. The CDR3 sequence is CASSTAGQAYEQYF. CDR3 DNA sequence: TGTGCCAGCAGCACGGCCGGACAGGCCTACGAGCAGTACTTC.

This clonotype was found a few times. The chain recombines TRBV5-1 with TRBJ2-5; 8 bases agree with TRBD2. The CDR3 contains 16 residues. The trim removed 2 bases at V and 4 bases at J, leaving 10 bases unmatched. Germline V lookup: CDR1 SGHRS, CDR2 YFSETQ. For the CDR3, the DNA is TGCGCCAGCAGCTTTCTCAGCGGGGGCGGGGGAGAGACCCAGTACTTC. Translating it yields CASSFLSGGGGETQYF. The variable domain in full, completed from reference TRBV5-1 and TRBJ2-5, reads KAGVTQTPRYLIKTRGQQVTLSCSPISGHRSVSWYQQTPGQGLQFLFEYFSETQRNKGNFPGRFSGRQFSNSRSEMNVSTLELGDSALYLCASSFLSGGGGETQYFGPGTRLLVL.

This clonotype has ten or more counts. DNA for the CDR3: TGTGCCAGCCGCTGGGGGGGGTACAATGAGCAGTTCTTC. As protein: CASRWGGYNEQFF. The rearrangement links TRBV6-1 to TRBJ2-1; 7 bases map to TRBD2. This CDR3 is 13 amino acids long. Looked up from germline, CDR1 is MNHNS and CDR2 is SASEGT. Losses at the gene ends were 8 bases for V and 4 bases for J; bases not matched to a gene: 5.

The V call is TRBV10-3, the J call TRBJ2-3; TRBD2 matches 7 bases. CDR1 ENHRY and CDR2 SYGVKD come from the germline V gene. Trimming took 6 bases from V and 6 from J; bases not matched to a gene: 9. The CDR3 covers 14 residues. The CDR3 nucleotides are TGTGCCATCAGCGGGGGGTTAGCAGGGGATACGCAGTATTTT. It is translated as CAISGGLAGDTQYF.

The chain recombines TRBV4-1 with TRBJ1-1, with D unclear. In germline, CDR1 is MGHRA, CDR2 YSYEKL. The CDR3 contains 16 residues. V was cut by 4 bases and J by 0 bases, with 15 bases left in between. Written as DNA, the CDR3 is TGCGCCAGCAGCCCCGGCGCACAGTTTATGAACACTGAAGCTTTCTTT. Translating it yields CASSPGAQFMNTEAFF.

The chain links TRBV9 to TRBJ1-1; tentative D call: TRBD1 (5 bases). Germline CDR1 SGDLS, CDR2 YYNGEE. V lost 0 bases to trimming and J lost 5 bases, with 11 bases between them. The CDR3 runs 14 residues. The CDR3 loop is CASSVEPGRTEAFF. The CDR3 region has the DNA TGTGCCAGCAGCGTAGAACCGGGACGGACTGAAGCTTTCTTT.

This clonotype was picked up a small number of times. CDR3 amino acids: CASSLRDSPPRKAFF. The CDR3 DNA reads as TGTGCCAGCAGCTTACGGGACAGCCCACCCCGAAAAGCTTTCTTT. This chain joins TRBV7-2 and TRBJ1-1; TRBD1 matches at 7 bases. CDR3 length equals 15 residues. Unmatched junction bases numbered 12, after V lost 2 bases and J lost 9 bases. Germline lookup yields CDR1 SGHTA and CDR2 FQGNSA.

This clonotype has just a few counts. CDR3 nucleotide sequence: TGCGCCAGCAGCGGTAGACAGGGCGGCTACAATGAGCAGTTCTTC. Residues: CASSGRQGGYNEQFF. The rearrangement joins TRBV5-1 to TRBJ2-1; 7 nucleotides agree with TRBD1. This CDR3 spans 15 amino acids. The trim removed 4 bases at V and 3 bases at J, leaving 7 bases unmatched. Germline CDR1 reads SGHRS; CDR2 reads YFSETQ.

The chain couples TRBV21-1 to TRBJ1-5. TRBV21-1 is classified as a pseudogene. The CDR3 consists of 15 residues. The CDR3 nucleotides are TGTGCCAGCAGCAAAAGGGCAGTGGACAATCAGCCCCAGCATTTT. It encodes CASSKRAVDNQPQHF.

Comments on this clonotype: Mismatch with germline at one junction end may stem from a read error. The chain employs TRBV2 and TRBJ1-3; 7 bases line up with TRBD1. The length of the CDR3 is 11 residues. The germline V gene encodes CDR1 SNHLY and CDR2 FYNNEI. This CDR3 reads CASSVQGSLDF. The DNA of the CDR3 is TGTGCCAGCAGTGTACAGGGGTCTTTGGATTTT.

The chain couples TRBV5-1 to TRBJ1-2; no firm D call. The CDR3 is made up of 13 amino acids. The germline gives CDR1 SGHRS, CDR2 YFSETQ. The V and J ends lost 4 bases and 5 bases respectively, with 12 bases between them. Here the CDR3 reads CASSPNSGYGYTF. DNA for the CDR3: TGCGCCAGCAGCCCCAACTCGGGGTATGGCTACACCTTC.

This clonotype was picked up many times. This chain uses TRBV7-9 with TRBJ2-7; D might be TRBD1 or TRBD2, each matching 7 bases. This CDR3 spans 16 amino acids. Trimming pared 0 bases from V and 5 bases from J, leaving 17 bases between. CDR1 and CDR2 from the germline V gene are SEHNR and FQNEAQ (reference sequence). CDR3 bases: TGTGCCAGCAGCTTAGCGCAGGGGGGGGCAGGAAACGAGCAGTACTTC. Its translation is CASSLAQGGAGNEQYF.

This clonotype has just a few counts. This sequence joins TRBV7-2 and TRBJ1-1; D unresolved. V was shortened by 2 bases and J by 4 bases, with 11 bases between the two germline ends. The CDR3 covers 14 residues. Germline-derived CDR1 and CDR2 are SGHTA and FQGNSA. The CDR3 protein is CASSLKKMSTEAFF. In DNA form, the CDR3 reads TGTGCCAGCAGCTTAAAAAAGATGAGCACTGAAGCTTTCTTT.

The rearrangement links TRBV7-6 to TRBJ2-1; 9 bases are a match to TRBD2. Germline assignment: CDR1 SGHVS and CDR2 FNYEAQ. Trimming removed 6 bases from V and 1 base from J; junction bases left unmatched: 1. This CDR3 is built from 14 residues. In nucleotides, the CDR3 is TGTGCCAGCAGGACTAGCGGTTCCTACAATGAGCAGTTCTTC. Translation: CASRTSGSYNEQFF.

This chain joins TRBV24-1 and TRBJ1-1, with D hard to call. Germline V gives CDR1 KGHDR, CDR2 SFDVKD. The CDR3 covers 13 residues. V was shortened by 4 bases and J by 3 bases, with 8 bases between the two germline ends. The CDR3 coding sequence is TGTGCCACCAGTGACTCAGATGACACTGAAGCTTTCTTT. Protein sequence: CATSDSDDTEAFF.

The J gene is TRBJ1-5, the V gene TRBV2, with D possibly TRBD1 on 5 matching bases. V was cut by 8 bases and J by 0 bases, with 11 bases left in between. The germline gives CDR1 SNHLY, CDR2 FYNNEI. The CDR3 extends over 14 amino acids. The DNA of the CDR3 is TGTGCCAGCCTGTCCCAGGGTAGCAATCAGCCCCAGCATTTT. This sequence encodes CASLSQGSNQPQHF.

This clonotype was seen more than once but under ten times. The V call is TRBV2, the J call TRBJ2-2, with TRBD1 as a possible D gene (7 bases). The germline CDR1 and CDR2 sequences are SNHLY and FYNNEI. The CDR3 is made up of 15 amino acids. V lost 11 bases and J 6 bases, leaving 22 bases between the germline ends. The CDR3 loop is CAARRGDREAGELFF. CDR3 nucleotides: TGTGCCGCGCGCCGGGGTGACAGGGAGGCCGGGGAGCTGTTTTTT.

The chain uses TRBV7-2 and TRBJ1-5; D gene unclear. V lost 5 bases and J lost 7, with 15 bases in between. Germline V gives CDR1 SGHTA, CDR2 FQGNSA. The CDR3 extends over 14 amino acids. The CDR3 spells CASSRTTQDQPQHF. The CDR3 DNA follows: TGTGCCAGCAGCCGAACAACCCAGGACCAGCCCCAGCATTTT.

There are a few counts of this clonotype. The chain is built from TRBV7-9 and TRBJ2-1; D is ambiguous. The CDR3 runs 15 residues. Germline V CDR1 and CDR2: SEHNR, FQNEAQ (reference sequence). Deletions cut 1 base from V and 3 bases from J, with 10 bases between. This CDR3 reads CASSLEAVFYNEQFF. The CDR3 DNA reads TGTGCCAGCAGCTTAGAGGCGGTCTTCTACAATGAGCAGTTCTTC.

This sequence joins TRBV5-6 and TRBJ2-3, with a possible D match to TRBD2 (6 bases). From germline, CDR1 is SGHDT and CDR2 YYEEEE. Trimming took off 5 bases at V and 2 bases at J, with 12 bases between the two ends. The CDR3 sequence is 14 residues long. DNA for the CDR3: TGTGCCAGCAGGTCGGGACTTTTCACAGATACGCAGTATTTT. It codes for CASRSGLFTDTQYF.

The sample holds a few counts of this clonotype. The chain has TRBV7-2 and TRBJ2-3, with 12 bases identical to TRBD2. The CDR3 length is 18 residues. Per the germline V gene, CDR1 is SGHTA and CDR2 is FQGNSA. The V segment lost 0 bases and the J segment 0 bases; nucleotides outside the gene matches: 4. CDR3 sequence reads: CASSLAHGTSGSTDTQYF. CDR3 bases: TGTGCCAGCAGCTTAGCCCATGGGACTAGCGGGAGCACAGATACGCAGTATTTT. Drawing the rest from reference TRBV7-2 and TRBJ2-3, the complete variable domain is GAGVSQSPSNKVTEKGKDVELRCDPISGHTALYWYRQSLGQGLEFLIYFQGNSAPDKSGLPSDRFSAERTGGSVSTLTIQRTQQEDSAVYLCASSLAHGTSGSTDTQYFGPGTRLTVL.

This clonotype appeared a few times. This chain connects TRBV12-3 or TRBV12-4 to TRBJ1-1; a possible D gene is TRBD1 (6 bases). This CDR3 has 14 residues. V lost 7 bases and J lost 3, with 15 bases in between. The CDR3: CASNPQGLDTEAFF. The CDR3 coding sequence is TGTGCCAGCAACCCACAGGGCTTGGACACTGAAGCTTTCTTT.